This record concerns one T cell receptor (beta chain) sequence. This clonotype was recorded many times. Its antigen is still unknown. Base-call qualities are not available, and no considerably larger clone is one nucleotide away. A distance of 8 bases separates the germline ends of V and J, which lose 3 bases and 6 bases respectively. The CDR3 spans 13 residues, from the cysteine through the phenylalanine. CDR3 DNA is the only sequence kept; it has 39 bases, read in frame from the first base. This specimen comes from a study of T cells after yellow fever vaccination (dated by TCRdb to between 2017 and 2020). About the full investigation: The SMART-Seq v4 Ultra Low Input RNA kit was used to prepare libraries from fractions with low cell numbers. Blood samples were taken at several timepoints before and after primary and secondary immunization, and bulk PBMC replicates and cell subsets were isolated. Two healthy male donors, one aged 18 to 29 and one aged 30 to 40 years, were included in the cohort. To follow T-cell clones before and after primary and booster YFV17D yellow fever vaccination, bulk TCR alpha and beta repertoires were sequenced over time. Here is what the overall study found, with its caveats: Because the study included only two donors, the extent to which the findings can be generalized is limited. Most clones expanded after primary vaccination (approximately 95% of CD4 and about 85% of CD8) were re-detected after the booster, suggesting that broad memory maintenance occurred. A small share of clonotypes was detected in both CD4 and CD8 compartments, with the overlap likely arising from convergent recombination. The secondary T-cell response was weaker than the primary response but faster, peaking on day 5 instead of day 15. FACS-sorted repertoires could contain abundant contaminating clonotypes from the bulk population, so computational filtering was required.

TCR cDNA was synthesized by 5'RACE template switching, which introduced a universal primer site and unique molecular identifiers. cDNA synthesis was primed from both the TCR alpha and TCR beta constant segments. Library amplification used two PCR steps, and the second PCR step added sample barcodes and sequencing adapters. Libraries were sequenced on Illumina HiSeq 2500 (2x100 bp) or NovaSeq (2x150 bp). Under the source paper's analysis protocol: MIGEC was used to demultiplex reads and collapse the reads into UMI consensus sequences, and MiXCR was used for V(D)J alignment. Vaccine-responding clonotypes were identified with edgeR using replicate PBMC samples, with FDR below 0.01 and a log2 fold change above 5 up to day 15 being required. CD4 or CD8 identity was assigned to each bulk clonotype according to whether the clonotype was present at higher abundance in the sequenced CD4 repertoire or the sequenced CD8 repertoire. TCRdb itself trimmed the public reads at Q25 with fastp, ran MiXCR and retained productive beta chains. Each CDR3 protein appears once, grouped with its most common genes and DNA. TCRdb's processing, not the authors', yielded these V and J calls. The sample table holds approximately 610,000 distinct CDR3 sequences, of which less than 20% were seen once. The top ten clonotypes cover approximately 15% of the sample.

The treatment or condition label here, explained by the study, means: live attenuated yellow fever vaccine strain. At each blood-draw timepoint, two biological replicates of bulk PBMCs were collected. PBMCs were isolated from peripheral blood using a standard Ficoll-Paque protocol. TriZol was used to extract RNA from bulk PBMCs, CD4 and CD8 fractions, and dextramer-positive and dextramer-negative fractions. In this chain, TRBV12-3 or TRBV12-4 is recombined with TRBJ2-2; no D gene is confidently identified. The TCR sequence derives from a man between 18 and 35 years old who received the YFV17D yellow fever vaccine. The sequences come from PBMCs, collected 4 to 6 days after the first yellow fever vaccination. The CDR3 has the sequence CASSFTISGELFF. The DNA sequence is TGTGCCAGCAGTTTCACCATTTCCGGGGAGCTGTTTTTT.